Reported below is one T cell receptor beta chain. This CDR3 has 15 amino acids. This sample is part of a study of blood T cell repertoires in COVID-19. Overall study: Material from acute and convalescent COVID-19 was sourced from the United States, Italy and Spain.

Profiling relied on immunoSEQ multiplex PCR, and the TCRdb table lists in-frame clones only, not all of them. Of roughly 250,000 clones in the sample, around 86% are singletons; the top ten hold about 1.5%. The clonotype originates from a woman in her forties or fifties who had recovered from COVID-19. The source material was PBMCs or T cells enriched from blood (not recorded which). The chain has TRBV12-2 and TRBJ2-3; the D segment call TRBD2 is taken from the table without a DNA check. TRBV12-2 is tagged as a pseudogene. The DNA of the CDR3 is TGTGCAAGTCGCTTAGCGCACCGGGGCACAGATACGCAGTATTTT. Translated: CASRLAHRGTDTQYF.